This T cell receptor beta chain originates from a study of CD8 T cells in ankylosing spondylitis. Overall study findings and caveats: According to the report, clones linked to the disease were significantly enriched in matched synovial fluid samples taken from ankylosing spondylitis patients. For ankylosing spondylitis blood, a TCR beta motif of 7 or 8 highly homologous variants appeared characteristic.

The CDR3 has 13 residues. Unmatched junction bases numbered 4, after V lost 2 bases and J lost 6 bases. Germline V gene data show CDR1 as GTSNPN and CDR2 as SVGIG (reference sequence). Libraries for TCR beta were made by quantitative 5'-RACE with molecular barcodes. From the 5' RACE reads, TCRdb called clonotypes with MiXCR, one entry per CDR3 protein. The table shows 150,000 or so distinct CDR3 sequences, with 15% to 20% occurring only once. This clonotype showed up just a few times. Antigen: not known. V gene TRBV30 combines with J gene TRBJ2-5; 9 bases map to TRBD2. The clonotype was recovered from a male donor with ankylosing spondylitis or in good health (not recorded which). Sequences were obtained from blood, either unsorted or a sorted T cell fraction (not recorded which). The CDR3 loop is CAWSSSGKQTQYF. The CDR3 bases are TGTGCCTGGAGTTCTAGCGGGAAGCAGACCCAGTACTTC.